These 5 T cell receptor beta chains were all obtained from the same sample, sequenced in a study of low-dose radiotherapy and immunotherapy resistance in tumors. Alpha- and beta-chain coverage of first-strand cDNA came from TRAV- and TRBV-specific primers. TCR amplification involved roughly 21 PCR cycles with a constant-region primer and V-primer adapter. TCRdb called the reads again in MiXCR, with one record for every CDR3 protein. Of roughly 54,000 distinct CDR3 sequences listed, approximately 25% were seen once; the top ten hold 5.5% to 6.5%. The time point here: before trial treatment. Sequencing was performed on PBMCs, taken before treatment. The receptors here all came from a male donor with prostate cancer.

This clonotype was recorded at least ten times. The rearrangement joins TRBV4-1 to TRBJ2-5, with 9 bases matching TRBD2. The CDR3 runs to 17 residues. The germline gives CDR1 MGHRA, CDR2 YSYEKL. V was pared by 0 bases and J by 5 bases, with 10 bases of the junction left unmatched. The CDR3 region has the DNA TGCGCCAGCAGCCAAGATTCAAGGACTAGCGCTAGGGAGACCCAGTACTTC. It encodes CASSQDSRTSARETQYF.

This clonotype was observed at least ten times. The V and J genes are TRBV28 and TRBJ2-3, with 9 bases fitting TRBD1. This CDR3 spans 16 amino acids. J lost 1 base, V lost 9 bases, and 11 bases had no gene match. In germline, CDR1 is MDHEN, CDR2 SYDVKM. The CDR3 is CASETPRDRGTDTQYF. CDR3 coding DNA: TGTGCCAGTGAGACCCCCCGGGACAGGGGCACAGATACGCAGTATTTT.

This clonotype came up many times. No DNA is shown, since the ends of the CDR3 on it are uncertain; the CDR3 is the one TCRdb lists. V and J are TRBV6-6 and TRBJ1-6; the D call of TRBD1 is as the table states it, not checked on the DNA. The CDR3 comprises 16 residues, both ends counted. The V gene's germline CDR1 is MNHNY and CDR2 SVGAGI (reference sequence). CDR3 residues: CASILGPREANSPLHF.

This clonotype was seen at least ten times. The chain links TRBV12-3 or TRBV12-4 to TRBJ1-6; no reliable D call. The CDR3 runs to 13 residues. The V end was cut by 3 bases, the J end by 14 bases, with 14 bases between. The chain's CDR3 is CASSLRQPATLHF. CDR3 nucleotides: TGTGCCAGCAGTTTGCGGCAGCCCGCCACCCTCCACTTT.

This clonotype was found many times. V usage is TRBV20-1 and J usage is TRBJ1-1; maybe TRBD1 (6 bases). Germline assignment: CDR1 DFQATT and CDR2 SNEGSKA (reference sequence). Trimming removed 4 bases at V and 4 bases at J, with 7 bases between. The CDR3 is made up of 11 amino acids. The CDR3 sequence: CSATGVTEAFF. CDR3 bases: TGCAGTGCTACAGGGGTCACTGAAGCTTTCTTT.